What follows describes a single T cell receptor (beta chain). The data originate from a study of blood T cell repertoires in COVID-19. V was clipped by 7 bases and J by 3 bases, with 9 bases between them. This CDR3 comprises 12 residues. Assay used: immunoSEQ multiplex PCR; TCRdb lists only in-frame clones, some missing. The profile covers about 230,000 clones, with approximately 87% appearing a single time and 2.6% taken by the ten largest. This clonotype originated in an older woman with active or convalescent COVID-19. Sequenced sample: peripheral blood. V and J are TRBV12-3 or TRBV12-4 and TRBJ1-2, with D possibly TRBD1 on 6 matching bases. CDR3 sequence reads: CASNYRDYGYTF. The CDR3 DNA reads as TGTGCCAGCAACTACAGGGACTATGGCTACACCTTC.